These 15 T cell receptor beta chains came from one sample sequenced in a study of cytomegalovirus exposure and HLA in healthy donors. The PCR ran on 60 Vbeta and 13 Jbeta primers. The assay was immunoSEQ multiplex PCR, and TCRdb's table has in-frame clones only and misses some. This sample has 140,000 to 150,000 clones; over 65% occur once, and the top ten carry over 2.5%. What was sequenced was PBMCs. The receptors shown here come from a man aged 40-55 years in good health and CMV-seropositive.

This clone appeared a few times. The CDR3 region has the DNA TGTGCCAGCAGTTACGTGGGGAGGAACACTGAAGCTTTCTTT. Translation: CASSYVGRNTEAFF. This chain links TRBV6-6 with TRBJ1-1, with D unresolved. CDR3 size: 14 residues. V lost 2 bases and J lost 1, with 8 bases in between. Germline assignment: CDR1 MNHNY and CDR2 SVGAGI (reference sequence).

The chain is built from TRBV11-2 and TRBJ1-1; D remains unclear. V lost 3 bases to trimming and J lost 4 bases, with 12 bases between them. This CDR3 spans 14 amino acids. Looked up from germline, CDR1 is SGHAT and CDR2 is FQNNGV. The CDR3 coding sequence is TGTGCCAGCAGCTTTCTGAGGATGGGCACTGAAGCTTTCTTT. This codes for CASSFLRMGTEAFF.

The chain has TRBV7-9 and TRBJ2-7; 9 bases map to TRBD1. The V and J ends lost 5 bases and 5 bases, in that order; junction bases with no gene match: 7. The CDR3 runs to 14 residues. Germline V gene data show CDR1 as SEHNR and CDR2 as FQNEAQ (reference sequence). CDR3 sequence reads: CASSPGTGIDEQYF. The CDR3 coding sequence is TGTGCCAGCAGCCCGGGGACAGGGATCGACGAGCAGTACTTC.

Only one count was recorded for this clone. This chain links TRBV10-3 with TRBJ1-1; D is ambiguous. CDR3 size: 14 residues. V was cut by 6 bases and J by 0 bases, with 11 bases left in between. From germline, CDR1 is ENHRY and CDR2 SYGVKD. The CDR3 region is CAIRENGLNTEAFF. CDR3 bases: TGTGCCATCAGGGAGAACGGTTTGAACACTGAAGCTTTCTTT.

This clone was counted once. This sequence joins TRBV7-3 and TRBJ2-7; 10 bases line up with TRBD2. In germline, CDR1 is SGHTA, CDR2 FQGTGA. The CDR3 loop spans 15 amino acids. V was pared by 5 bases and J by 3 bases, with 7 bases of the junction left unmatched. CDR3 protein: CASSPTSGDLYEQYF. CDR3 DNA sequence: TGTGCCAGCAGCCCCACTAGCGGGGATCTCTACGAGCAGTACTTC.

This sequence joins TRBV6-4 and TRBJ2-1, with D perhaps matching TRBD2 (5 bases). Trimming took off 6 bases at V and 7 bases at J, with 19 bases between the two ends. CDR3 length equals 15 residues. The germline CDR1 and CDR2 sequences are MRHNA and SNTAGT. CDR3 in amino acids: CASSPEDSVGNEQFF. The CDR3 DNA reads TGTGCCAGCAGCCCGGAGGATTCAGTGGGGAATGAGCAGTTCTTC.

V and J are TRBV6-6 and TRBJ1-1; 7 bases align to TRBD1. Trimming cost V 4 bases and J 0 bases; bases outside gene matches: 8. Germline-derived CDR1 and CDR2 are MNHNY and SVGAGI (reference sequence). The CDR3 sequence is 16 residues long. For the CDR3, the DNA is TGTGCCAGCAGTTGGGGGACAGCCCGGATGAACACTGAAGCTTTCTTT. Residues: CASSWGTARMNTEAFF.

This sequence joins TRBV27 and TRBJ2-7; maybe TRBD2 (6 bases). Germline V gives CDR1 MNHEY, CDR2 SMNVEV (reference sequence). Trimming took off 5 bases at V and 2 bases at J, with 13 bases between the two ends. This CDR3 is built from 14 residues. CDR3 loop: CASSTPGGTYEQYF. The CDR3 nucleotides read TGTGCCAGCAGTACCCCTGGCGGGACCTACGAGCAGTACTTC.

This clone was counted once. The chain links TRBV4-2 to TRBJ2-7; 10 nucleotides agree with TRBD2. The J segment lost 6 bases and the V segment lost 0 bases, leaving 2 bases of the junction unmatched. From germline, CDR1 is LGHNA and CDR2 YNFKEQ. The CDR3 loop spans 14 amino acids. The CDR3 sequence: CASSQDLAGVEQYF. Written as DNA, the CDR3 is TGTGCCAGCAGCCAAGATCTAGCGGGAGTCGAGCAGTACTTC.

The V call is TRBV6-1, the J call TRBJ2-1; 10 bases line up with TRBD2. This CDR3 is built from 16 residues. The germline V gene has CDR1 MNHNS and CDR2 SASEGT. Germline trimming cut 2 bases from V and 7 bases from J; bases unmatched to any gene: 8. The CDR3 sequence: CASSELAGAFGNEQFF. The CDR3 DNA is TGTGCCAGCAGTGAACTAGCGGGAGCTTTCGGGAATGAGCAGTTCTTC.

The rearrangement uses TRBV29-1 and TRBJ1-1; 8 positions match TRBD1. Germline CDR1 SQVTM, CDR2 ANQGSEA. This CDR3 comprises 13 residues. With V trimmed by 7 bases and J by 5 bases, 9 bases remained unmatched. The CDR3 bases are TGCAGCGGACAAACCGGGACAGGTACTGAAGCTTTCTTT. It translates to CSGQTGTGTEAFF.

The chain couples TRBV9 to TRBJ2-2; 11 bases align to TRBD1. CDR1 SGDLS and CDR2 YYNGEE come from the germline V gene. This CDR3 region has 15 residues. With V trimmed by 4 bases and J by 7 bases, 6 bases remained unmatched. The chain's CDR3 is CASSPRTGGHGELFF. CDR3 nucleotide sequence: TGTGCCAGCAGCCCCCGGACAGGGGGCCACGGGGAGCTGTTTTTT.

The chain is built from TRBV18 and TRBJ1-2, with 8 bases aligning to TRBD1. Germline V gene sequence: CDR1 KGHSH, CDR2 LQKENI. V lost 3 bases and J lost 0; bases outside the gene matches: 3. The CDR3 is 15 amino acids. CDR3 coding DNA: TGTGCCAGCTCACCGGACAGGGCTTCTAACTATGGCTACACCTTC. Translation: CASSPDRASNYGYTF.

This rearrangement joins TRBV5-1 to TRBJ2-4, with a possible D match to TRBD2 (6 bases). The V end lost 6 bases, the J end lost 0 bases, and 16 bases lay between the germline ends. CDR3 length: 16 amino acids. Germline lookup yields CDR1 SGHRS and CDR2 YFSETQ. This CDR3 is CASNEGGSLAKNIQYF. The CDR3 coding sequence is TGCGCCAGCAATGAGGGAGGCTCTTTAGCCAAAAACATTCAGTACTTC.

The genes are TRBV5-8 and TRBJ2-7; 10 bases map to TRBD1. V lost 4 bases, J lost 5 bases, and 18 bases stayed unmatched. Germline-derived CDR1 and CDR2 are SGHTS and YDEGEE. The CDR3 has 18 amino acids. CDR3 loop: CASSPKTPVGQGDNEQYF. CDR3 in DNA: TGTGCCAGCAGCCCTAAAACCCCCGTCGGACAGGGGGATAACGAGCAGTACTTC.